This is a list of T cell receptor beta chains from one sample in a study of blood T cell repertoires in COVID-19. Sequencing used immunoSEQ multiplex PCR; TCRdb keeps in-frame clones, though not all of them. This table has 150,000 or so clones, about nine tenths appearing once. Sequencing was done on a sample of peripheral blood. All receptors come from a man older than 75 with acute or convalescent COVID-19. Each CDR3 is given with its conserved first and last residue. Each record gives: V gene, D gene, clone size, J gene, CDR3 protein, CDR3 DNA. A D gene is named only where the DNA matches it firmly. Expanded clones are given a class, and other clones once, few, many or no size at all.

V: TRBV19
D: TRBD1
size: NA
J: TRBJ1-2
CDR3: CATRDRGLGGYTF
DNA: TGTGCCACCCGGGACAGGGGGCTTGGTGGCTACACCTTC

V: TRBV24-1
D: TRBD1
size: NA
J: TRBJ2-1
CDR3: CATSEPGQGRDEQFF
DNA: TGTGCCACCAGTGAACCGGGACAGGGAAGGGATGAGCAGTTCTTC

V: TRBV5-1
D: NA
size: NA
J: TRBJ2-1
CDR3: CASSPTGSSYNEQFF
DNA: TGCGCCAGCAGCCCGACAGGTAGCTCCTACAATGAGCAGTTCTTC

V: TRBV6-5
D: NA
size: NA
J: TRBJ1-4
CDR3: CASSRTPATNEKLFF
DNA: TGTGCCAGCAGCCGTACACCCGCAACTAATGAAAAACTGTTTTTT

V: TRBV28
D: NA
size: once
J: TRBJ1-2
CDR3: CASSLGRQAFGYGYTF
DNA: TGTGCCAGCAGTTTAGGGCGACAGGCCTTTGGCTATGGCTACACCTTC

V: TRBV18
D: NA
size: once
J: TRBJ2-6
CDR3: CASSPQKPAGANVLTF
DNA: TGTGCCAGCTCACCACAAAAGCCTGCTGGGGCCAACGTCCTGACTTTC

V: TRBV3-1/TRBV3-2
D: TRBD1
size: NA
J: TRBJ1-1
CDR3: CASSWDSGGGTEAFF
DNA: TGTGCCAGCAGCTGGGACAGTGGAGGCGGCACTGAAGCTTTCTTT

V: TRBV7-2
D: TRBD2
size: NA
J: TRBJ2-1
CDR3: CASSLVVLAGGQNEQFF
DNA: TGTGCCAGCAGCTTAGTTGTCTTAGCGGGGGGGCAGAATGAGCAGTTCTTC

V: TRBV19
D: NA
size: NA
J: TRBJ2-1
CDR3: CASRGGYNEQFF
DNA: TGTGCCAGTAGGGGGGGATACAATGAGCAGTTCTTC

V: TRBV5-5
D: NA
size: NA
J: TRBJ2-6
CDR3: CASSPFSGANVLTF
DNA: TGTGCCAGCAGCCCCTTCTCTGGGGCCAACGTCCTGACTTTC

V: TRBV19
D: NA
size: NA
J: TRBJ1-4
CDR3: CASTRGPTNEKLFF
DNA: TGTGCCAGTACCCGGGGTCCAACTAATGAAAAACTGTTTTTT

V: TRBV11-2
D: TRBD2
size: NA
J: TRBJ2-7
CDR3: CASSLVAGGSYEQYF
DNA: TGTGCCAGCAGCTTAGTAGCGGGGGGCTCCTACGAGCAGTACTTC

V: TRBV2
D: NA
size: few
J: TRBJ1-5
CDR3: CASSVYRGGNQPQHF
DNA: TGTGCCAGCAGTGTATATCGGGGGGGCAATCAGCCCCAGCATTTT

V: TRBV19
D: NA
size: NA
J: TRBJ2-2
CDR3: CATTGRLVGTGELFF
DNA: TGTGCCACCACCGGAAGACTAGTTGGTACCGGGGAGCTGTTTTTT

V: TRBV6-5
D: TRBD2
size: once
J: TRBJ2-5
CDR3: CASSYSGGVQETQYF
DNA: TGTGCCAGCAGTTACTCTGGGGGGGTCCAAGAGACCCAGTACTTC

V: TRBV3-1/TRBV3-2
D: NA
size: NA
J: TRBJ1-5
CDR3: CASSQTTGSNQPQHF
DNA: TGTGCCAGCAGCCAGACGACAGGATCCAATCAGCCCCAGCATTTT

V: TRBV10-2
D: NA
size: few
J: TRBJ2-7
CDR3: CASSELLYEQYF
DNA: TGCGCCAGCAGTGAACTTCTCTACGAGCAGTACTTC

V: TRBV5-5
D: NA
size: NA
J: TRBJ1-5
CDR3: CASSLLGQGQPQHF
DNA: TGTGCCAGCAGCTTGTTGGGACAAGGTCAGCCCCAGCATTTT

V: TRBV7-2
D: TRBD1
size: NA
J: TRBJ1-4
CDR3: CASADRATREKLFF
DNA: TGTGCCAGCGCTGACAGGGCGACGAGAGAAAAACTGTTTTTT

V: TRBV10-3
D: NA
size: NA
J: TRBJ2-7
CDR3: CAISVVPREQYF
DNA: TGTGCCATCAGCGTAGTTCCGCGGGAGCAGTACTTC

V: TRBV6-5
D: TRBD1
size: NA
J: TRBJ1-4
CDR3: CASSPTGGREKLFF
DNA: TGTGCCAGCAGTCCTACAGGGGGCCGTGAAAAACTGTTTTTT

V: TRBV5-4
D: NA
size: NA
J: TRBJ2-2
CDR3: CASSLDSTGELFF
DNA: TGTGCCAGCAGCTTGGACAGCACCGGGGAGCTGTTTTTT

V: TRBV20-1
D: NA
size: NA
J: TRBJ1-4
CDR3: CSASAEAGMEKLFF
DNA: TGCAGTGCTAGTGCCGAGGCAGGGATGGAAAAACTGTTTTTT

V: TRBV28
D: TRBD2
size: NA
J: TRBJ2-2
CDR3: CASSPGTVLLAGTTGELFF
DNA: TGTGCCAGCAGTCCCGGGACAGTTCTCCTAGCGGGAACCACCGGGGAGCTGTTTTTT

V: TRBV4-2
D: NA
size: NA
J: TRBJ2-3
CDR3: CASSQVWGRLSTDTQYF
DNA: TGTGCCAGCAGCCAAGTATGGGGGAGGCTTAGCACAGATACGCAGTATTTT

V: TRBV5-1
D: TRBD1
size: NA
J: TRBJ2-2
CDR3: CASSQGQTTGELFF
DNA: TGCGCCAGCAGCCAGGGACAGACCACCGGGGAGCTGTTTTTT

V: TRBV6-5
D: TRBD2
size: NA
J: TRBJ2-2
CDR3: CASSWTSGIGELFF
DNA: TGTGCCAGCAGTTGGACTAGCGGGATCGGGGAGCTGTTTTTT

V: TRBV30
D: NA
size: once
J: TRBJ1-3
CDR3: CAWMGGLGSGNTIYF
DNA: TGTGCCTGGATGGGGGGATTGGGCTCTGGAAACACCATATATTTT

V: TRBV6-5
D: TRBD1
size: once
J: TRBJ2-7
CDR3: CASRGDSPSHEQYF
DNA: TGTGCCAGCAGAGGGGACAGTCCCTCACACGAGCAGTACTTC

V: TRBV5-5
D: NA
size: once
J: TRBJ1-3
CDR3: CASSFRGGTGNTIYF
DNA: TGTGCCAGCAGCTTCAGAGGGGGTACTGGAAACACCATATATTTT